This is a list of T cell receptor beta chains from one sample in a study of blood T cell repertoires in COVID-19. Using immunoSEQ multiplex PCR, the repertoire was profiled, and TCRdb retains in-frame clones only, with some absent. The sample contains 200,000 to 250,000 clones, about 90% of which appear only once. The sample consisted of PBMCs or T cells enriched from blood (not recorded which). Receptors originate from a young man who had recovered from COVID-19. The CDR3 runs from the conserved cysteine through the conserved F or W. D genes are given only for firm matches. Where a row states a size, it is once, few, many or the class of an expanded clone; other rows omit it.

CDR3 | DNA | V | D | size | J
CASSSYGTVNSPLHF | TGTGCCAGCAGCTCGTACGGGACAGTTAATTCACCCCTCCACTTT | TRBV7-2 | TRBD1 | . | TRBJ1-6
CASSLGGTVITGELFF | TGTGCCAGCAGCCTGGGAGGGACAGTGATCACCGGGGAGCTGTTTTTT | TRBV5-4 | . | . | TRBJ2-2
CASSVGTAVFQETQYF | TGTGCCAGCAGCGTAGGCACAGCGGTTTTCCAAGAGACCCAGTACTTC | TRBV9 | . | . | TRBJ2-5
CASSLLAHNEQFF | TGTGCCAGCAGTTTGCTGGCCCACAATGAGCAGTTCTTC | TRBV27 | . | . | TRBJ2-1
CASSDSKNPLAGGAYEQYF | TGTGCCAGCAGTGACTCGAAGAACCCCCTAGCGGGAGGTGCCTACGAGCAGTACTTC | TRBV6-4 | TRBD2 | . | TRBJ2-7
CASSFGGIYGYTF | TGTGCCAGCAGTTTCGGGGGGATTTATGGCTACACCTTC | TRBV25-1 | . | . | TRBJ1-2
CASSLSYLSTDTQYF | TGTGCCAGCAGCTTGAGCTACCTCAGCACAGATACGCAGTATTTT | TRBV5-8 | . | once | TRBJ2-3
CASSPGTGHQPQHF | TGTGCCAGCAGCCCCGGGACAGGGCATCAGCCCCAGCATTTT | TRBV9 | TRBD1 | once | TRBJ1-5
CASRLSGTSVDEQFF | TGTGCCAGCAGACTCTCCGGGACTAGCGTGGATGAGCAGTTCTTC | TRBV27 | TRBD2 | . | TRBJ2-1
CAISGQGGNYEQYF | TGTGCCATCAGTGGGCAGGGAGGGAACTACGAGCAGTACTTC | TRBV10-3 | TRBD2 | once | TRBJ2-7
CASSPGNRDQPQHF | TGTGCCAGCAGTCCCGGCAATCGGGATCAGCCCCAGCATTTT | TRBV6-2/TRBV6-3 | . | . | TRBJ1-5
CASSQVRGGIQETQYF | TGTGCCAGCAGCCAAGTTCGTGGGGGGATCCAAGAGACCCAGTACTTC | TRBV3-1/TRBV3-2 | . | . | TRBJ2-5
CASSFRRVAYNEQFF | TGTGCCAGCAGCTTCAGGAGGGTAGCCTACAATGAGCAGTTCTTC | TRBV5-6 | . | . | TRBJ2-1
CASSKTGNSYEQYF | TGTGCCAGCAGCAAAACAGGTAACTCCTACGAGCAGTACTTC | TRBV6-2/TRBV6-3 | . | once | TRBJ2-7
CASSQAGIMNTEAFF | TGTGCCAGCAGTCAGGCAGGGATCATGAACACTGAAGCTTTCTTT | TRBV2 | . | . | TRBJ1-1
CASPSGTGGTDTQYF | TGTGCCAGTCCGTCCGGGACAGGGGGTACAGATACGCAGTATTTT | TRBV6-5 | TRBD1 | . | TRBJ2-3
CASSSLGQGTYNEQFF | TGTGCCAGCAGTTCGTTGGGGCAGGGCACCTACAATGAGCAGTTCTTC | TRBV28 | . | . | TRBJ2-1
CASSPLGQVYEQYF | TGTGCCAGCTCACCGTTGGGACAGGTCTACGAGCAGTACTTC | TRBV18 | TRBD1 | . | TRBJ2-7
CASRETDRTQETQYF | TGCGCCAGCAGAGAGACGGACAGGACCCAAGAGACCCAGTACTTC | TRBV5-1 | TRBD1 | . | TRBJ2-5
CASSGSTGAFTEAFF | TGTGCCAGCAGCGGAAGCACAGGGGCGTTCACTGAAGCTTTCTTT | TRBV7-9 | TRBD1 | . | TRBJ1-1
CASSYVSYEQYF | TGTGCCAGCAGTTACGTTTCGTACGAGCAGTACTTC | TRBV6-2/TRBV6-3 | . | . | TRBJ2-7
CASSRDREIWSQETQYF | TGTGCCAGCTCCCGGGACAGAGAGATTTGGAGCCAAGAGACCCAGTACTTC | TRBV2 | TRBD1 | . | TRBJ2-5
CASSLGLFPTGELFF | TGTGCCAGCAGCTTGGGACTTTTCCCCACCGGGGAGCTGTTTTTT | TRBV5-5 | . | . | TRBJ2-2
CASSERTGWHYGYTF | TGTGCCAGCAGTGAAAGGACAGGTTGGCACTATGGCTACACCTTC | TRBV6-1 | TRBD1 | . | TRBJ1-2
CASSLSLGGEQYF | TGTGCCAGCAGTTTAAGTCTAGGCGGGGAGCAGTACTTC | TRBV27 | . | . | TRBJ2-7
CATSDPGQGHNSPLHF | TGTGCCACCAGTGATCCGGGACAGGGGCATAATTCACCCCTCCACTTT | TRBV24-1 | TRBD1 | . | TRBJ1-6
CASSLGLAGVGNVQFF | TGTGCCAGCAGTTTGGGACTAGCGGGGGTGGGGAATGTGCAGTTCTTC | TRBV27 | TRBD2 | . | TRBJ2-1
CASSSRTAGTGELFF | TGTGCTAGCAGCTCGAGGACAGCGGGAACCGGGGAGCTGTTTTTT | TRBV7-7 | . | . | TRBJ2-2
CASKIQRLSSYNEQFF | TGTGCCAGCAAGATCCAGCGGTTGAGTTCCTACAATGAGCAGTTCTTC | TRBV6-4 | . | . | TRBJ2-1
CSVYLGLAGGIGTGELFF | TGCAGCGTTTATTTGGGTCTAGCGGGAGGTATCGGCACCGGGGAGCTGTTTTTT | TRBV29-1 | TRBD2 | . | TRBJ2-2
CASSQENKLDTQYF | TGTGCCAGCAGCCAAGAAAACAAGTTAGATACGCAGTATTTT | TRBV4-2 | . | . | TRBJ2-3
CASSPGSYEQYF | TGCGCCAGCAGCCCGGGTAGCTACGAGCAGTACTTC | TRBV5-1 | . | once | TRBJ2-7
CASSLFRDSGNTIYF | TGTGCCAGCAGTTTATTCAGGGACTCTGGAAACACCATATATTTT | TRBV27 | . | . | TRBJ1-3
CASSDGSSYNEQFF | TGTGCCAGCAGTGACGGGAGCTCCTACAATGAGCAGTTCTTC | TRBV6-4 | . | few | TRBJ2-1
CASSQDGTVDNSPLHF | TGCGCCAGCAGCCAAGACGGGACAGTCGATAATTCACCCCTCCACTTT | TRBV4-3 | TRBD1 | . | TRBJ1-6
CASSPSTGFYGYTF | TGTGCCAGCAGCCCTAGTACGGGGTTCTATGGCTACACCTTC | TRBV9 | . | . | TRBJ1-2
CASSLNLEPSEQYF | TGTGCCAGCAGCCTAAATCTGGAGCCGAGCGAGCAGTACTTC | TRBV3-1/TRBV3-2 | . | . | TRBJ2-7